This T cell receptor beta chain was recovered during a study of cytomegalovirus exposure and HLA in healthy donors. PCR primers comprised 60 Vbeta and 13 Jbeta primers. This table comes from immunoSEQ multiplex PCR, and its TCRdb copy is limited to in-frame clones, with some not included. This sample yields about 160,000 clones, of which 84% are seen a single time; 5% to 7% belongs to the top ten. This receptor was obtained from a man between 50 and 59 years old in good health and CMV-seropositive. Input material: PBMCs.

CDR3 protein: CASSPTGTGNTEAFF. The CDR3 region has the DNA TGCGCCAGCAGCCCGACCGGGACAGGGAACACTGAAGCTTTCTTT. The chain carries TRBV4-1 and TRBJ1-1; 8 bases are shared with TRBD1. CDR1 is MGHRA and CDR2 is YSYEKL in the germline V gene. The CDR3 spans 15 residues. After removal of 4 bases from V and 1 base from J, the junction contained 5 bases not matched to a gene.